These 26 T cell receptor beta chains were all obtained from the same sample, sequenced in a study of blood T cells in healthy people across ages. A sample-barcoded 5' primer and a J-beta primer mix were used in a second PCR of roughly 7 to 11 cycles. TCRdb called the 5' RACE reads again in MiXCR, with one record for every CDR3 protein. The sample includes 700,000 to 800,000 distinct CDR3 sequences, 35% to 45% of them seen just once. Sequencing was performed on blood. The receptors were gathered from a woman between 55 and 75 years old in good health.

This rearrangement joins TRBV29-1 to TRBJ2-5; TRBD1 matches at 7 bases. The J call could be wrong; TRBJ2-7 is a better fit for the DNA end. CDR3 size: 12 residues. The germline gives CDR1 SQVTM, CDR2 ANQGSEA. The CDR3 bases are TGCAGCGCTGGGGACAGCAACTACGAGCAGTACTTC. Protein: CSAGDSNYEQYF.

The gene calls are TRBV20-1 and TRBJ2-7; D is unclear. Trimming took 1 base from V and 2 from J, leaving 12 bases between them. Germline V CDR1 and CDR2: DFQATT, SNEGSKA (reference sequence). CDR3 length: 14 residues. CDR3 sequence: CSARGEAATYEQYF. The CDR3 region has the DNA TGCAGTGCTAGAGGAGAGGCAGCGACCTACGAGCAGTACTTC.

The V gene is TRBV7-9, the J gene TRBJ1-4; D may be TRBD1 (5 bases). This CDR3 region has 14 residues. V was shortened by 1 base and J by 5 bases, with 8 bases between the two germline ends. CDR1 and CDR2 from the germline V gene are SEHNR and FQNEAQ (reference sequence). Here the CDR3 reads CASSLGAGNEKLFF. CDR3 nucleotides: TGTGCCAGCAGCTTAGGGGCAGGGAATGAAAAACTGTTTTTT.

This rearrangement joins TRBV20-1 to TRBJ2-7; 9 bases are shared with TRBD1. Germline V gene data show CDR1 as DFQATT and CDR2 as SNEGSKA (reference sequence). CDR3 length: 14 residues. The ends lost 6 bases at V and 0 bases at J; junction bases unmatched: 6. CDR3 region: CSAPGTGSSYEQYF. As DNA, the CDR3 is TGCAGTGCGCCCGGGACAGGGAGCTCCTACGAGCAGTACTTC.

The chain combines TRBV6-8 with TRBJ2-5, with D possibly TRBD1 on 5 matching bases. The CDR3 is 16 amino acids. Between the trimmed V and J ends, which lost 8 bases and 1 base, there was a span of 20 bases. The germline CDR1 and CDR2 sequences are MNHGY and SAAAGT. DNA for the CDR3: TGTGCCAGCCTGACAGACCCGAGCGAGATCCAAGAGACCCAGTACTTC. Amino acid sequence: CASLTDPSEIQETQYF.

This sequence joins TRBV2 and TRBJ1-2; a possible D gene is TRBD1 (5 bases). The CDR3 covers 17 residues. The germline CDR1 and CDR2 sequences are SNHLY and FYNNEI. V shed 3 bases and J shed 3 bases, with 20 bases lying between them. In nucleotides, the CDR3 is TGTGCCAGCAGTGAGATCGGCAGGGTAGGGTTGGACTATGGCTACACCTTC. Encoded protein: CASSEIGRVGLDYGYTF.

This clonotype was counted between two and nine times. This chain joins TRBV6-1 and TRBJ2-7, with D possibly matching TRBD2 (8 bases). The V gene's germline CDR1 is MNHNS and CDR2 SASEGT. The CDR3 runs to 15 residues. V lost 4 bases to trimming and J lost 2 bases, with 15 bases between them. This CDR3 is CASSAYSGTAYEQYF. DNA for the CDR3: TGTGCCAGCAGTGCTTATAGCGGGACAGCCTACGAGCAGTACTTC.

V usage is TRBV27 and J usage is TRBJ1-2; D not resolved. The CDR3 contains 13 residues. V lost 0 bases to trimming and J lost 5 bases, with 7 bases between them. CDR1 and CDR2 (germline): MNHEY, SMNVEV (reference sequence). The CDR3 region is CASSLSRQYGYTF. The DNA for the CDR3 is TGTGCCAGCAGTTTATCCCGTCAGTATGGCTACACCTTC.

In this sample, this clonotype turned up many times. This chain joins TRBV6-5 and TRBJ2-1; 9 bases map to TRBD1. The CDR3 length is 15 residues. CDR1 is MNHEY and CDR2 is SVGAGI in the germline V gene. J was trimmed by 3 bases and V by 6 bases; bases with no gene match: 6. The CDR3: CASRGTGKGYNEQFF. In DNA form, the CDR3 reads TGTGCCAGCAGAGGGACAGGGAAGGGCTACAATGAGCAGTTCTTC.

This clonotype came up a few times. The chain employs TRBV20-1 and TRBJ2-5, with TRBD2 identical over 8 bases. Germline V gene data show CDR1 as DFQATT and CDR2 as SNEGSKA (reference sequence). The CDR3 consists of 15 residues. J gave up 0 bases and V 6 bases, and 9 bases lay outside the gene matches. This chain's CDR3 is CSAQSGGAHQETQYF. The CDR3 region has the DNA TGCAGTGCACAAAGCGGGGGCGCGCACCAAGAGACCCAGTACTTC.

The V call is TRBV12-3 or TRBV12-4, the J call TRBJ2-5; 7 bases are shared with TRBD2. CDR3 length: 14 residues. V dropped 2 bases and J dropped 5; count of bases not matched to a gene: 5. As DNA, the CDR3 is TGTGCCAGCAGTTTACCGGGACTATTGGAGACCCAGTACTTC. Translation: CASSLPGLLETQYF.

This clonotype was recorded a few times. The chain is built from TRBV20-1 and TRBJ2-5, with a weak D call TRBD2 (5 bases). Germline V lookup: CDR1 DFQATT, CDR2 SNEGSKA (reference sequence). The CDR3 covers 12 residues. V was shortened by 3 bases and J by 1 base, with 6 bases between the two germline ends. This chain's CDR3 is CSARRAQETQYF. The CDR3, as DNA: TGCAGTGCTAGGAGGGCCCAAGAGACCCAGTACTTC.

V and J are TRBV20-1 and TRBJ2-7, with 7 bases lining up with TRBD2. Germline CDR1 DFQATT, CDR2 SNEGSKA (reference sequence). There are 15 residues in the CDR3. With 3 bases clipped from V and 3 bases from J, the junction kept 11 bases outside the gene matches. The CDR3 DNA sequence: TGCAGTGCTAGCGGGTCCGGGACTAACGTCTACGAGCAGTACTTC. Protein: CSASGSGTNVYEQYF.

The V and J genes are TRBV29-1 and TRBJ1-4; D perhaps matches TRBD1 (5 bases). Germline V gene sequence: CDR1 SQVTM, CDR2 ANQGSEA. Between the trimmed V and J ends, which lost 3 bases and 5 bases, there was a span of 16 bases. There are 15 residues in the CDR3. CDR3 protein: CSVDGGQGVNEKLFF. CDR3 sequence (DNA): TGCAGCGTTGACGGTGGGCAGGGTGTAAATGAAAAACTGTTTTTT.

In its sample, this clonotype was seen once. One base away lies a much larger clone, so this may be a sequencing read error. This chain connects TRBV28 to TRBJ2-1; 11 bases match TRBD1. CDR3 size: 13 residues. Losses at the gene ends were 9 bases for V and 8 bases for J; bases not matched to a gene: 6. The germline V gene encodes CDR1 MDHEN and CDR2 SYDVKM. The CDR3 loop is CASGDRGDDEQFF. The CDR3 bases are TGTGCCAGTGGGGACAGGGGGGACGATGAGCAGTTCTTC.

V usage is TRBV7-2 and J usage is TRBJ2-1; 7 bases line up with TRBD2. This CDR3 contains 16 residues. V shed 1 base, J shed 5 bases, and the junction held 8 bases outside the gene matches. In germline, CDR1 is SGHTA, CDR2 FQGNSA. The CDR3, as DNA: TGTGCCAGCAGCTTAGGTTTTGCTAGCGGAAACAATGAGCAGTTCTTC. This encodes CASSLGFASGNNEQFF.

The chain couples TRBV20-1 to TRBJ2-1; tentative D call: TRBD2 (7 bases). CDR1 is DFQATT, CDR2 SNEGSKA, per germline (reference sequence). Trimming removed 6 bases from V and 4 bases from J, with 16 bases in between. The CDR3 runs 14 residues. The CDR3 spells CSAWTRGGYNEQFF. CDR3 sequence (DNA): TGCAGTGCGTGGACAAGGGGGGGTTACAATGAGCAGTTCTTC.

This clonotype has more than one count but fewer than ten. The chain couples TRBV21-1 to TRBJ2-3; TRBD2 is the table's D call and was not checked against the DNA. TRBV21-1 is a pseudogene segment. The CDR3 loop spans 16 amino acids. CDR3 sequence: CASSARPEDSTDTQYF. In DNA form, the CDR3 reads TGTGCCAGCAGCGCAAGGCCGGAGGATAGCACAGATACGCAGTATTTT.

The V and J genes are TRBV30 and TRBJ2-1, with D unresolved. The CDR3 sequence is 15 residues long. V gave up 4 bases and J gave up 0 bases, with 13 bases separating them. Per germline, CDR1 GTSNPN and CDR2 SVGIG (reference sequence). The CDR3 here is CAWTRTKSSYNEQFF. The CDR3 nucleotides are TGTGCCTGGACCCGGACGAAGAGCTCCTACAATGAGCAGTTCTTC.

This clonotype was seen more than once but under ten times. The CDR3 DNA follows: TGCAGCGTTGATGGGACAGGTATTAGGAACGAGCAGTACTTC. As protein: CSVDGTGIRNEQYF. The rearrangement uses TRBV29-1 and TRBJ2-7; 8 nucleotides align to TRBD1. The CDR3 is 14 residues long. Germline CDR1 and CDR2: SQVTM and ANQGSEA. Trimming removed 3 bases from V and 5 bases from J; junction bases left unmatched: 9.

This clonotype was counted between two and nine times. V and J are TRBV19 and TRBJ2-1, with TRBD2 identical over 8 bases. In germline, CDR1 is LNHDA, CDR2 SQIVND (reference sequence). The trim removed 11 bases at V and 1 base at J, leaving 4 bases unmatched. The CDR3 contains 13 residues. CDR3 amino acids: CAASGRSYNEQFF. The DNA of the CDR3 is TGTGCCGCCAGCGGGAGATCCTACAATGAGCAGTTCTTC.

The chain carries TRBV7-2 and TRBJ2-4; 9 bases are shared with TRBD1. CDR3 length: 15 amino acids. The junction had 4 bases not matched to a gene; V was cut back by 3 bases and J by 4 bases. Germline CDR1 is SGHTA and CDR2 is FQGNSA. The CDR3 region is CASSFDRGSKNIQYF. The CDR3 DNA is TGTGCCAGCAGCTTCGACAGGGGGTCGAAAAACATTCAGTACTTC.

CDR3 nucleotides: TGCAGTGCTAGAGATTGGAGGGAGGGCCTCGACGAGCAGTACTTC. Encoded protein: CSARDWREGLDEQYF. V and J are TRBV20-1 and TRBJ2-4; 7 positions agree with TRBD2. The J call may be faulty, since TRBJ2-7 better matches the DNA end. The CDR3 has 15 residues. Germline V gene sequence: CDR1 DFQATT, CDR2 SNEGSKA (reference sequence).

The CDR3 spells CASSAGQGLGLFGYTF. Written as DNA, the CDR3 is TGTGCCAGCAGTGCCGGACAGGGTTTGGGCCTATTCGGCTACACCTTC. The chain has TRBV25-1 and TRBJ1-2, with 8 positions matching TRBD1. Germline trimming cut 4 bases from V and 8 bases from J; bases unmatched to any gene: 15. Germline assignment: CDR1 MGHDK and CDR2 SYGVNS. The length of the CDR3 is 16 residues.

The V and J genes are TRBV4-1 and TRBJ2-1; TRBD2 aligns across 15 bases. V lost 0 bases to trimming and J lost 12 bases; unmatched junction nucleotides: 6. CDR1 and CDR2 (germline): MGHRA, YSYEKL. The CDR3 consists of 16 residues. DNA of the CDR3: TGCGCCAGCAGCCAAGAGGGACTAGCGGGGGGATGGAGGCAGTTCTTC. Amino acid sequence: CASSQEGLAGGWRQFF.

This clonotype was picked up a small number of times. The rearrangement uses TRBV7-2 and TRBJ2-7, with D possibly being TRBD1 or TRBD2 (5 bases each). The DNA matches TRBJ2-5 better at its end, which makes the J call doubtful. The CDR3 has 15 residues. Germline V gene sequence: CDR1 SGHTA, CDR2 FQGNSA. The CDR3 coding sequence is TGTGCCAGCAGCTTACGGGGCCCTTCGGGGGAGACCCAGTACTTC. It encodes CASSLRGPSGETQYF.